This TCR beta chain was identified in a study of identical twins. This clonotype was observed a few times. The antigen remains unidentified. Overall study results and limits: The same donors were not followed; conclusions instead depended on cross-sectional statistical analysis.

Unique molecular identifiers were in the cDNA, with template-switch universal primer binding. One entry per CDR3 protein results from TCRdb running MiXCR on the 5' RACE reads. The sample yields 450,000 or so distinct CDR3 sequences, roughly an eighth seen once. Per germline, CDR1 SGHTA and CDR2 FQGNSA. With 5 bases clipped from V and 0 bases from J, the junction kept 5 bases outside the gene matches. The CDR3 covers 16 residues. This sample also belongs to another study, concerning yellow fever vaccine responses in identical twins. That paper adds: Twin vaccine T cell responses reportedly seemed partly convergent, partly personalized.

Sequences were obtained from CD4+ T cells sorted from blood. The chain uses TRBV7-2 and TRBJ2-3, with 10 nucleotides matching TRBD2. The source is a woman between 18 and 30 years old in good health. CDR3 nucleotides: TGTGCCAGCAGCCCAGCGGGGGGGTCTAGCACAGATACGCAGTATTTT. Translation gives CASSPAGGSSTDTQYF.